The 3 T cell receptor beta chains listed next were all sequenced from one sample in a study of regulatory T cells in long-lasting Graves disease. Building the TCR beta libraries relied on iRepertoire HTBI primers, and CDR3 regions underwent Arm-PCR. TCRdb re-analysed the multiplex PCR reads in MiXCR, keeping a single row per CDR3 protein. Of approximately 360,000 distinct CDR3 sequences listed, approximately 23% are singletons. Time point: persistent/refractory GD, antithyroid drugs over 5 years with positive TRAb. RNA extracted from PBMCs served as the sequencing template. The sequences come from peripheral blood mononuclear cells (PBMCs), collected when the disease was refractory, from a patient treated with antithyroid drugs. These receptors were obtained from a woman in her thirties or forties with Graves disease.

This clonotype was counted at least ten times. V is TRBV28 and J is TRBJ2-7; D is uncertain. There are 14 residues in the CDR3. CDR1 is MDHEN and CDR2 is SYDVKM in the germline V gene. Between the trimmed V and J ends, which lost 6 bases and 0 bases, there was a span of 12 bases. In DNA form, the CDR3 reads TGTGCCAGCAGCTCCGCCCTGAGCTCCTACGAGCAGTACTTC. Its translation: CASSSALSSYEQYF.

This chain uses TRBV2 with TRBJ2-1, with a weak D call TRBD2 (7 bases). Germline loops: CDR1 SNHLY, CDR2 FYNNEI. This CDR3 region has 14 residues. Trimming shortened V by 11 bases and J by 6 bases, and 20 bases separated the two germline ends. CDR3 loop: CAGNAPGGRNEQFF. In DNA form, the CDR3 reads TGTGCCGGAAACGCCCCGGGGGGCCGCAATGAGCAGTTCTTC.

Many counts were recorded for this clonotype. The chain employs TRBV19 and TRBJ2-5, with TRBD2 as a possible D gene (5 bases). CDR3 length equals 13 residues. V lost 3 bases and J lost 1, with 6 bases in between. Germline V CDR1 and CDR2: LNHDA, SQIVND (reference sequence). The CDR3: CASSIGSQETQYF. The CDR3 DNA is TGTGCCAGTAGTATTGGGAGCCAAGAGACCCAGTACTTC.